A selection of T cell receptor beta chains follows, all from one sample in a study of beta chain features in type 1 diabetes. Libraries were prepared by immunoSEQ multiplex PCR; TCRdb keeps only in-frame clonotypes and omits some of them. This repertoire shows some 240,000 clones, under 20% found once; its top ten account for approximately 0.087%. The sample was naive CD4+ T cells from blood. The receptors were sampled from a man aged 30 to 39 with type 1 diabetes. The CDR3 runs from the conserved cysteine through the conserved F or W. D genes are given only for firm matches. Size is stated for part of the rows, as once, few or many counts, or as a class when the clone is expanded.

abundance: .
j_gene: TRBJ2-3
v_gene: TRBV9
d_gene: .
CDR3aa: CASRGQSTDTQYF
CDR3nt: TGTGCCAGCCGCGGACAGAGCACAGATACGCAGTATTTT

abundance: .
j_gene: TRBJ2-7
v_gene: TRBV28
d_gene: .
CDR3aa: CASSLSLRVSYEQYF
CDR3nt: TGTGCCAGCAGTTTATCTCTTCGGGTCTCTTACGAGCAGTACTTC

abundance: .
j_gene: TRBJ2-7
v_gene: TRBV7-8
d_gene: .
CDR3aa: CASSLVLGRVSSYEQYF
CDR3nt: TGTGCCAGCAGCTTAGTCCTGGGGCGAGTCTCCTCCTACGAGCAGTACTTC

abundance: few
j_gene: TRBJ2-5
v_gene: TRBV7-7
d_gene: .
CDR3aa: CASSFGQETQYF
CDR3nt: TGTGCCAGCAGCTTCGGCCAAGAGACCCAGTACTTC

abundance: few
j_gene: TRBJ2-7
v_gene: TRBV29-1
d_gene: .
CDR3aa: CSVTLQWAYEQYF
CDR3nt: TGCAGCGTGACCCTTCAGTGGGCCTACGAGCAGTACTTC

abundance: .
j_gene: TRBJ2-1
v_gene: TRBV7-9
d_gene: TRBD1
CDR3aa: CASLGQGYNEQFF
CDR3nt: TGTGCCAGCTTGGGACAGGGGTACAATGAGCAGTTCTTC

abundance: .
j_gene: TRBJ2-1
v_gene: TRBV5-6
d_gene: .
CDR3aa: CASSLSGSDEQFF
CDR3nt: TGTGCCAGCAGCTTGTCCGGCTCGGATGAGCAGTTCTTC

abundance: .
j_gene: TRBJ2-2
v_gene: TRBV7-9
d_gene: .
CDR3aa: CASSPVRARNTGELFF
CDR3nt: TGTGCCAGCAGCCCCGTTCGGGCGCGGAACACCGGGGAGCTGTTTTTT

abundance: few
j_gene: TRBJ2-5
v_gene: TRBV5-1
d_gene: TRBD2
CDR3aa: CASSAGLAGEETQYF
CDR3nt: TGCGCCAGCAGCGCGGGACTAGCGGGAGAAGAGACCCAGTACTTC

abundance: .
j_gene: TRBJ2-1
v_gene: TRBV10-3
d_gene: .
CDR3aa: CAISLVFRDEQFF
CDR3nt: TGTGCCATCAGTCTAGTTTTTAGGGATGAGCAGTTCTTC

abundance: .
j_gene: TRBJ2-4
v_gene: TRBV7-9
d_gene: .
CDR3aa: CASSFPNIQYF
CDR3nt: TGTGCCAGCAGCTTCCCAAACATTCAGTACTTC

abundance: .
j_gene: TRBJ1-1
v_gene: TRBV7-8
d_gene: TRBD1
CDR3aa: CASSLANQGATEAFF
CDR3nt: TGTGCCAGCAGCTTAGCGAACCAGGGGGCAACTGAAGCTTTCTTT

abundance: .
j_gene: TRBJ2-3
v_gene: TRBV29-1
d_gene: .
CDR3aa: CSVDTGSTDTQYF
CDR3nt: TGCAGCGTTGACACAGGGTCCACAGATACGCAGTATTTT

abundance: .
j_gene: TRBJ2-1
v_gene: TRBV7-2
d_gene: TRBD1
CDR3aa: CASSSWDRRDNEQFF
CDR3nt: TGTGCCAGCAGCTCATGGGACAGGAGGGACAATGAGCAGTTCTTC

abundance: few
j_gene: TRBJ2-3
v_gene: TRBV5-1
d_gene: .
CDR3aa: CASSLRAGNTDTQYF
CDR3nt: TGCGCCAGCAGCTTGCGGGCAGGCAACACAGATACGCAGTATTTT

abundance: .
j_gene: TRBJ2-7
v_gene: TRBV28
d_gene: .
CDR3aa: CASSGTTFGQWDYEQYF
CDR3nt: TGTGCCAGCAGCGGGACCACCTTTGGACAGTGGGATTACGAGCAGTACTTC

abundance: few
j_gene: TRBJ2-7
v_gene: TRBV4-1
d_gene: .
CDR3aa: CASSPARGSAGSSYEQYF
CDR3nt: TGCGCCAGCAGCCCAGCAAGGGGTTCGGCAGGGAGCTCCTACGAGCAGTACTTC

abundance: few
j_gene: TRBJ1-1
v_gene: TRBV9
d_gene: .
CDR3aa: CASSSQNTEAFF
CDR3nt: TGTGCCAGCAGCTCCCAGAACACTGAAGCTTTCTTT

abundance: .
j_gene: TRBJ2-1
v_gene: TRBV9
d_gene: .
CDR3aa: CASSPLKGRTYNEQFF
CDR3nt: TGTGCCAGCAGCCCCCTTAAAGGGAGGACCTACAATGAGCAGTTCTTC

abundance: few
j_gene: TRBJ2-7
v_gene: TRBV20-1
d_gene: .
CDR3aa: CSATTYEQYF
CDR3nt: TGCAGTGCTACTACCTACGAGCAGTACTTC

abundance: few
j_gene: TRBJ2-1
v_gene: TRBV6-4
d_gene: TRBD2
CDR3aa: CASSDSTTSGRSYNEQFF
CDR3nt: TGTGCCAGCAGTGACTCGACCACTAGCGGGAGATCTTACAATGAGCAGTTCTTC

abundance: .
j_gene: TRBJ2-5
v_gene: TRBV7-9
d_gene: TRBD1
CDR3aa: CASSLWGTALETQYF
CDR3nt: TGTGCCAGCAGCTTATGGGGGACAGCGTTAGAGACCCAGTACTTC

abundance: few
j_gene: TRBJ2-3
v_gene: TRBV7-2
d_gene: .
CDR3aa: CASSLGVGTDTQYF
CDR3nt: TGTGCCAGCAGCTTAGGGGTGGGCACAGATACGCAGTATTTT

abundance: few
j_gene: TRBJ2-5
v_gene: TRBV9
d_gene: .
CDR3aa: CASSVVARQETQYF
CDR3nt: TGTGCCAGCAGCGTAGTAGCCAGGCAAGAGACCCAGTACTTC

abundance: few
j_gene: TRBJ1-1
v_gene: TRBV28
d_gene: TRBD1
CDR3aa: CASSSRQGKTEAFF
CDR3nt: TGTGCCAGCAGCTCAAGACAGGGGAAGACTGAAGCTTTCTTT

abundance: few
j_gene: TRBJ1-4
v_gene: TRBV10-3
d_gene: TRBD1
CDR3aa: CAISVTGDWEKLFF
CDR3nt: TGTGCCATCAGTGTCACAGGGGACTGGGAAAAACTGTTTTTT

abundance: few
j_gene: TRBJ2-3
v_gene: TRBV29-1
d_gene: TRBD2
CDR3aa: CSGTSGTDTQYF
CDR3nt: TGCAGCGGGACTAGCGGCACAGATACGCAGTATTTT

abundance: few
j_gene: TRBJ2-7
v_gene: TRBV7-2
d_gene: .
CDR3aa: CASSPTGTGEQYF
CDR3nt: TGTGCCAGCAGCCCGACAGGAACTGGCGAGCAGTACTTC

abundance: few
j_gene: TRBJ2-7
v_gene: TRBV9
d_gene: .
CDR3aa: CASSVESVSYEQYF
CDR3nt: TGTGCCAGCAGCGTAGAGTCAGTTTCCTACGAGCAGTACTTC

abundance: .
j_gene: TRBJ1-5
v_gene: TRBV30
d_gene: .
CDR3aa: CAWSPLANQPQHF
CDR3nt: TGTGCCTGGAGTCCTCTAGCTAATCAGCCCCAGCATTTT

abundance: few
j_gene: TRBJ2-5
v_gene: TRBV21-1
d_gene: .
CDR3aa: CASSKPLQGARETQYF
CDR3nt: TGTGCCAGCAGCAAACCTTTACAGGGGGCAAGGGAGACCCAGTACTTC

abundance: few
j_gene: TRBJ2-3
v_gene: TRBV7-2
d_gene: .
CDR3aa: CASSLSPASPDTQYF
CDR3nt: TGTGCCAGCAGCTTATCCCCGGCTAGTCCAGATACGCAGTATTTT

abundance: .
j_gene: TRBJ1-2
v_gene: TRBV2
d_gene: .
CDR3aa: CASRAYPNYGYTF
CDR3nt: TGTGCCAGCCGGGCTTACCCTAACTATGGCTACACCTTC

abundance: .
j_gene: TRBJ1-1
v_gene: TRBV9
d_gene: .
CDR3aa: CASSVGINTEAFF
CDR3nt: TGTGCCAGCAGCGTAGGTATTAACACTGAAGCTTTCTTT

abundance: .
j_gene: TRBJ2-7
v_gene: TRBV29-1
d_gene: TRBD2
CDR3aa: CSVLDSFSGRSLGEQYF
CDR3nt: TGCAGCGTCCTAGACAGTTTCAGCGGGAGGTCCCTCGGCGAGCAGTACTTC

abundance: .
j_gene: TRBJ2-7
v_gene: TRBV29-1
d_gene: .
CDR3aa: CSVDPPGAFLSYEQYF
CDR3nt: TGCAGCGTTGACCCCCCCGGGGCGTTTCTGTCCTACGAGCAGTACTTC

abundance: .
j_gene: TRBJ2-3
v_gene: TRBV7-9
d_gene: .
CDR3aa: CASSLYVGSRDPDTQYF
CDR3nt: TGTGCCAGCAGCTTATATGTCGGGTCAAGGGACCCAGATACGCAGTATTTT

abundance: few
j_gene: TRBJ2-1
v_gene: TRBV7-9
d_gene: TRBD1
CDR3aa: CASSLARDSKSHNEQFF
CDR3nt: TGTGCCAGCAGCTTAGCCCGGGACAGTAAAAGTCACAATGAGCAGTTCTTC

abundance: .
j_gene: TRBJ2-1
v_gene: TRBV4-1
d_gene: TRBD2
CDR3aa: CASSPQSGIEQFF
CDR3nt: TGCGCCAGCAGCCCCCAGAGCGGGATTGAGCAGTTCTTC

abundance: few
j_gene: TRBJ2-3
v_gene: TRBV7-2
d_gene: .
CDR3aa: CASSLGERTRLADTQYF
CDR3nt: TGTGCCAGCAGCTTAGGCGAGCGGACCAGATTAGCAGATACGCAGTATTTT

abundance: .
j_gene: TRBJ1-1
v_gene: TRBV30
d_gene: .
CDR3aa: CAWMRANANTEAFF
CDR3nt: TGTGCCTGGATGAGGGCGAACGCAAACACTGAAGCTTTCTTT

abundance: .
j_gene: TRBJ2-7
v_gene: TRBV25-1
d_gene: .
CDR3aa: CASSELRQPAEQYF
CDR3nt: TGTGCCAGCAGTGAATTACGGCAGCCTGCCGAGCAGTACTTC

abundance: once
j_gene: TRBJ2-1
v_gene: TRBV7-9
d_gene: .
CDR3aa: CASSFGEQFF
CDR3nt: TGTGCCAGCAGCTTCGGTGAGCAGTTCTTC

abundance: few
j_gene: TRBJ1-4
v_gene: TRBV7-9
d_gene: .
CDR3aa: CASNLRGEKLFF
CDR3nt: TGTGCCAGCAACCTTCGGGGTGAAAAACTGTTTTTT

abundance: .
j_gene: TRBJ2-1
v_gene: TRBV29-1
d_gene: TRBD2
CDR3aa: CSPYAPQTSGRSRNEQFF
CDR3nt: TGCAGCCCGTATGCCCCTCAGACTAGCGGGAGATCTCGCAATGAGCAGTTCTTC

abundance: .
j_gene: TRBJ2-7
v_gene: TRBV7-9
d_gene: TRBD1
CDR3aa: CASSLLGQSYEQYF
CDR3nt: TGTGCCAGCAGCTTATTGGGACAGAGCTACGAGCAGTACTTC

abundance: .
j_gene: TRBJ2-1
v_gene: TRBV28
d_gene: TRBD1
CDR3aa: CASHPGTGGYNEQFF
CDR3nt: TGTGCCAGCCACCCCGGGACAGGGGGCTACAATGAGCAGTTCTTC

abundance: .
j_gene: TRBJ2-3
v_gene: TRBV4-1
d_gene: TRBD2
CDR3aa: CASSQEGLAWTDTQYF
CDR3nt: TGCGCCAGCAGCCAAGAAGGACTAGCGTGGACAGATACGCAGTATTTT

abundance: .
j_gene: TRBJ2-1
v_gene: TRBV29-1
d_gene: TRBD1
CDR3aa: CSVERDRGYNEQFF
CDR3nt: TGCAGCGTTGAGAGGGACAGGGGTTACAATGAGCAGTTCTTC

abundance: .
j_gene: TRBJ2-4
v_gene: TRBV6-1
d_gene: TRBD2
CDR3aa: CATSPGRREYF
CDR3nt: TGTGCCACCAGCCCCGGGAGGCGGGAGTACTTC

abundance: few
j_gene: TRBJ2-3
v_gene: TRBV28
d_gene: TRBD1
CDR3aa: CASRGQSTDTQYF
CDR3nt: TGTGCCAGCAGGGGACAGAGCACAGATACGCAGTATTTT

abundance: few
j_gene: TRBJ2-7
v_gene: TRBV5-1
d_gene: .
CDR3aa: CASSLQGAYEQYF
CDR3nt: TGCGCCAGCAGCCTGCAGGGAGCCTACGAGCAGTACTTC

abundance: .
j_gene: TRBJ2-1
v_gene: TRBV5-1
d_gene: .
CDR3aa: CASSLTGSSYNEQFF
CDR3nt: TGCGCCAGCAGTCTAACAGGGAGCTCCTACAATGAGCAGTTCTTC

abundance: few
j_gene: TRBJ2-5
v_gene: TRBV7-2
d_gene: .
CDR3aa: CASSLQGAPQETQYF
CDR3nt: TGTGCCAGCAGCTTACAGGGTGCCCCCCAAGAGACCCAGTACTTC

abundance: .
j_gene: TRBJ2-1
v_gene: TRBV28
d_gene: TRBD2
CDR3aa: CASSSLAGSYNEQFF
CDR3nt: TGTGCCAGCAGTTCCCTAGCGGGTTCCTACAATGAGCAGTTCTTC

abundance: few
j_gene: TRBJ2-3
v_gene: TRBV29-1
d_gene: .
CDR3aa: CSVGESSSTDTQYF
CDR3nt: TGCAGCGTTGGAGAGAGTTCTAGCACAGATACGCAGTATTTT